This TCR beta chain is drawn from a study of T cells in Graves' hyperthyroidism and ophthalmopathy. Study in general: Peripheral blood samples were taken at initial diagnosis, prior to any treatment.

This clonotype was recorded many times. Germline V gene data show CDR1 as LGHNA and CDR2 as YNFKEQ. The CDR3 totals 17 residues. The J segment lost 5 bases and the V segment lost 4 bases, leaving 14 bases of the junction unmatched. The source material, RNA transcripts, was used to amplify TCR beta CDR3 regions. HTBI primers were used for first-round RT-PCR of the TCR CDR3. In TCRdb, the multiplex PCR reads were re-called with MiXCR into one record per CDR3 protein. The data hold around 440,000 distinct CDR3 sequences, with 15% to 18% observed a single time. The sample consisted of blood. The sequence derives from a young woman with Graves' hyperthyroidism. The chain couples TRBV4-2 to TRBJ1-5, with 7 bases matching TRBD1. This chain's CDR3 is CASSPALGTVRDQPQHF. For the CDR3, the DNA is TGTGCCAGCAGCCCTGCCCTCGGGACAGTCCGAGATCAGCCCCAGCATTTT.